This T cell receptor (beta chain) was captured by sequencing in a study of blood T cell repertoires in COVID-19. TCRdb keeps only in-frame clones here, not all; method: immunoSEQ multiplex PCR. The table includes about 130,000 clones, about 80% detected once. CDR3 size: 11 residues. Trimming pared 4 bases from V and 4 bases from J, leaving 5 bases between. Germline-derived CDR1 and CDR2 are MDHEN and SYDVKM. The receptor comes from a man aged 50-60 years who had recovered from COVID-19. The V gene is TRBV28, the J gene TRBJ2-7; no definite D call. The source material was PBMCs or T cells enriched from blood (not recorded which). CDR3 residues: CASSSNYEQYF. CDR3 DNA sequence: TGTGCCAGCAGTTCCAATTACGAGCAGTACTTC.